These 27 T cell receptor beta chains were all obtained from the same sample, sequenced in a study of cytomegalovirus exposure and HLA in healthy donors. In the PCR, 60 Vbeta and 13 Jbeta primers were used. Sequenced by immunoSEQ multiplex PCR; TCRdb stores in-frame clones only, minus some. The sample table includes approximately 120,000 clones. The specimen sequenced was PBMCs. The receptors were gathered from a man aged 18 to 35 in good health and CMV-seronegative.

The chain couples TRBV5-8 to TRBJ1-5; D is possibly TRBD1 (6 bases). V lost 2 bases, J lost 5 bases, and 14 bases lay in between. This CDR3 contains 15 residues. Per the germline V gene, CDR1 is SGHTS and CDR2 is YDEGEE. The CDR3 here is CASSLIDRPHQPQHF. CDR3 DNA: TGTGCCAGCAGCTTAATCGACAGGCCCCATCAGCCCCAGCATTTT. Using reference TRBV5-8 and TRBJ1-5 for the parts outside the CDR3, the full variable domain is EAGVTQSPTHLIKTRGQQATLRCSPISGHTSVYWYQQALGLGLQFLLWYDEGEERNRGNFPPRFSGRQFPNYSSELNVNALELEDSALYLCASSLIDRPHQPQHFGDGTRLSIL.

The chain recombines TRBV20-1 with TRBJ1-2; no clear D. Deletions cut 4 bases from V and 8 bases from J, with 5 bases between. Germline CDR1 DFQATT, CDR2 SNEGSKA (reference sequence). CDR3 size: 9 residues. The CDR3 DNA reads as TGCAGTGCTACTGTAGGCTACACCTTC. Translating it yields CSATVGYTF.

V usage is TRBV5-1 and J usage is TRBJ1-1; no definite D call. V lost 3 bases and J lost 0, with 12 bases in between. CDR1 is SGHRS, CDR2 YFSETQ, per germline. The CDR3 consists of 15 residues. The CDR3 is CASSYLGGLNTEAFF. The CDR3 DNA follows: TGCGCCAGCAGCTACCTGGGAGGGTTGAACACTGAAGCTTTCTTT.

The J gene is TRBJ1-1, the V gene TRBV11-3, with D tentatively TRBD1 (5 bases). Germline CDR1 SGHNT, CDR2 YENEEA. There are 15 residues in the CDR3. Trimming pared 1 base from V and 1 base from J, leaving 10 bases between. CDR3 in amino acids: CASSLGGARNTEAFF. As DNA, the CDR3 is TGTGCCAGCAGCTTAGGGGGCGCCCGGAACACTGAAGCTTTCTTT.

The chain carries TRBV15 and TRBJ1-5, with TRBD1 matching 7 bases. The CDR3 consists of 15 residues. Germline CDR1 is LNHNV and CDR2 is YYDKDF (reference sequence). J gave up 2 bases and V 2 bases, and 3 bases lay outside the gene matches. The CDR3, as DNA: TGTGCCACCAGCAGACCTACAGGGGGCAATCAGCCCCAGCATTTT. This sequence encodes CATSRPTGGNQPQHF.

This sequence joins TRBV5-4 and TRBJ2-3; the match to TRBD2 covers 7 bases. After removal of 2 bases from V and 3 bases from J, the junction contained 0 bases not matched to a gene. In germline, CDR1 is SGHNT, CDR2 YYREEE (reference sequence). The CDR3 is 13 amino acids. CDR3 coding DNA: TGTGCCAGCAGCTTACTAGCGACAGATACGCAGTATTTT. Translated, it gives CASSLLATDTQYF.

This chain connects TRBV7-9 to TRBJ2-7, with D possibly TRBD1 on 5 matching bases. Germline CDR1 SEHNR, CDR2 FQNEAQ (reference sequence). The CDR3 length is 14 residues. V lost 4 bases and J 5 bases, leaving 15 bases between the germline ends. CDR3 coding DNA: TGTGCCAGCAGCTCGAGACGGACATTACACGAGCAGTACTTC. This codes for CASSSRRTLHEQYF.

The chain links TRBV5-1 to TRBJ2-7; 7 bases are shared with TRBD1. CDR3 size: 12 residues. The trim removed 4 bases at V and 3 bases at J, leaving 1 base unmatched. In germline, CDR1 is SGHRS, CDR2 YFSETQ. DNA for the CDR3: TGCGCCAGCAGCCGGGACAGCTACGAGCAGTACTTC. Its protein product is CASSRDSYEQYF.

This chain connects TRBV29-1 to TRBJ1-2; D ambiguous. Trimming removed 6 bases at V and 8 bases at J, with 16 bases between. Germline V gene sequence: CDR1 SQVTM, CDR2 ANQGSEA. CDR3 length: 12 amino acids. CDR3 coding DNA: TGCAGCGTGACTACCGACTCCCGAGGCTACACCTTC. It codes for CSVTTDSRGYTF.

The chain joins TRBV5-4 to TRBJ2-7; D might be TRBD2 (6 bases). CDR1 is SGHNT, CDR2 YYREEE, per germline (reference sequence). The CDR3 extends over 15 amino acids. V was shortened by 0 bases and J by 2 bases, with 12 bases between the two germline ends. In DNA, the CDR3 is TGTGCCAGCAGCTTGGGGAGGGGATCAGCCTACGAGCAGTACTTC. It translates to CASSLGRGSAYEQYF.

The chain employs TRBV5-4 and TRBJ2-7; 8 bases map to TRBD1. V gave up 4 bases and J gave up 6 bases; unmatched junction bases: 12. Germline-derived CDR1 and CDR2 are SGHNT and YYREEE (reference sequence). The CDR3 has 15 amino acids. CDR3 loop: CASSPDRGRRSEQYF. In nucleotides, the CDR3 is TGTGCCAGCAGCCCTGACAGGGGCCGTCGGAGCGAGCAGTACTTC.

The rearrangement links TRBV2 to TRBJ2-3; the match to TRBD2 covers 11 bases. Germline V gives CDR1 SNHLY, CDR2 FYNNEI. This CDR3 contains 15 residues. J lost 3 bases, V lost 6 bases, and 5 bases had no gene match. CDR3 protein: CASRVAGGLTDTQYF. DNA for the CDR3: TGTGCCAGCAGGGTAGCGGGGGGGCTTACAGATACGCAGTATTTT. The whole variable domain, remainder taken from reference TRBV2 and TRBJ2-3, is EPEVTQTPSHQVTQMGQEVILRCVPISNHLYFYWYRQILGQKVEFLVSFYNNEISEKSEIFDDQFSVERPDGSNFTLKIRSTKLEDSAMYFCASRVAGGLTDTQYFGPGTRLTVL.

The rearrangement joins TRBV5-6 to TRBJ2-1; 7 positions match TRBD1. The CDR3 is made up of 17 amino acids. Germline V lookup: CDR1 SGHDT, CDR2 YYEEEE. The ends lost 4 bases at V and 0 bases at J; junction bases unmatched: 10. CDR3 DNA sequence: TGTGCCAGCAGCCCGAGGACAGGACTCATCTCCTACAATGAGCAGTTCTTC. Translated: CASSPRTGLISYNEQFF.

J is TRBJ1-1 and V is TRBV6-1; the D is unclear. CDR1 is MNHNS and CDR2 is SASEGT in the germline V gene. CDR3 size: 14 residues. Trimming pared 4 bases from V and 3 bases from J, leaving 12 bases between. The CDR3 sequence: CASSGLWRDTEAFF. DNA of the CDR3: TGTGCCAGCAGTGGGCTTTGGAGGGACACTGAAGCTTTCTTT.

This chain connects TRBV5-1 to TRBJ1-2; TRBD1 agrees at 7 bases. The CDR3 covers 14 residues. Germline lookup yields CDR1 SGHRS and CDR2 YFSETQ. With 4 bases clipped from V and 0 bases from J, the junction kept 3 bases outside the gene matches. CDR3 sequence: CASSRDSSNYGYTF. The CDR3 region has the DNA TGCGCCAGCAGCCGGGACAGTTCTAACTATGGCTACACCTTC.

V is TRBV30 and J is TRBJ1-4; the match to TRBD1 covers 9 bases. Germline CDR1 is GTSNPN and CDR2 is SVGIG (reference sequence). V shed 2 bases, J shed 7 bases, and the junction held 5 bases outside the gene matches. This CDR3 has 14 residues. CDR3 protein: CAWSFLGQGEKLFF. The CDR3 DNA reads as TGTGCCTGGAGTTTTTTGGGACAGGGTGAAAAACTGTTTTTT.

The rearrangement joins TRBV19 to TRBJ1-1; 7 bases fit TRBD1. There are 14 residues in the CDR3. J was trimmed by 7 bases and V by 3 bases; bases with no gene match: 8. CDR1 and CDR2 from the germline V gene are LNHDA and SQIVND (reference sequence). CDR3 in amino acids: CASSINRGGNEAFF. For the CDR3, the DNA is TGTGCCAGTAGTATTAACAGGGGCGGGAATGAAGCTTTCTTT. Supplemented by reference TRBV19 and TRBJ1-1, the full variable domain reads DGGITQSPKYLFRKEGQNVTLSCEQNLNHDAMYWYRQDPGQGLRLIYYSQIVNDFQKGDIAEGYSVSREKKESFPLTVTSAQKNPTAFYLCASSINRGGNEAFFGQGTRLTVV.

V usage is TRBV30 and J usage is TRBJ1-2, with 10 bases that match TRBD1. Germline V CDR1 and CDR2: GTSNPN, SVGIG (reference sequence). The V and J ends lost 2 bases and 6 bases, in that order; junction bases with no gene match: 9. There are 15 residues in the CDR3. The CDR3 loop is CAWSLAGDRGNGYTF. CDR3 nucleotide sequence: TGTGCCTGGAGTCTTGCCGGGGACAGGGGAAATGGCTACACCTTC.

V gene TRBV18 combines with J gene TRBJ2-7; D is perhaps TRBD1 (6 bases). V dropped 2 bases and J dropped 4 bases, with 9 bases sitting between them. The CDR3 loop spans 13 amino acids. Germline values: CDR1 KGHSH, CDR2 LQKENI. CDR3 coding DNA: TGTGCCAGCTCACCAGACAGGCTTTACGAGCAGTACTTC. It is translated as CASSPDRLYEQYF.

The gene calls are TRBV4-1 and TRBJ2-5; D remains ambiguous. The end of the DNA aligns better with TRBJ2-7, so the J call may be wrong. Per germline, CDR1 MGHRA and CDR2 YSYEKL. The CDR3 runs 15 residues. In DNA, the CDR3 is TGCGCCAGCAGCCATCGGGCCTTGGACTCCTACGAGCAGTACTTC. This translates into CASSHRALDSYEQYF.

The chain recombines TRBV27 with TRBJ2-3; a weak D match, TRBD1 (5 bases). Germline CDR1 reads MNHEY; CDR2 reads SMNVEV (reference sequence). The CDR3 is 14 residues long. The V end was cut by 5 bases, the J end by 3 bases, with 12 bases between. The CDR3 region is CASSLGASTDTQYF. CDR3 coding DNA: TGTGCCAGCAGTCTAGGGGCTTCTACAGATACGCAGTATTTT.

In nucleotides, the CDR3 is TGTGCCAGCAGTCCCGGAGGGCCCCTCCACTTT. Its translation: CASSPGGPLHF. V is TRBV27 and J is TRBJ1-6; D is ambiguous. V shed 5 bases and J shed 13 bases, with 9 bases lying between them. The CDR3 runs 11 residues. The germline gives CDR1 MNHEY, CDR2 SMNVEV (reference sequence).

V usage is TRBV18 and J usage is TRBJ1-3; possible D gene TRBD1, 6 bases. The V gene's germline CDR1 is KGHSH and CDR2 LQKENI. Trimming stripped 1 base from V and 0 bases from J, with 13 bases between. CDR3 length: 17 amino acids. In DNA, the CDR3 is TGTGCCAGCTCACCACTTCCCAGGGGTAGCTCTGGAAACACCATATATTTT. This codes for CASSPLPRGSSGNTIYF. Full variable domain (rest looked up from reference TRBV18 and TRBJ1-3): NAGVMQNPRHLVRRRGQEARLRCSPMKGHSHVYWYRQLPEEGLKFMVYLQKENIIDESGMPKERFSAEFPKEGPSILRIQQVVRGDSAAYFCASSPLPRGSSGNTIYFGEGSWLTVV.

V gene TRBV10-1 combines with J gene TRBJ2-7; D is perhaps TRBD2 (6 bases). The CDR3 loop spans 16 amino acids. Per the germline V gene, CDR1 is WNHNN and CDR2 is SYGVQD (reference sequence). V lost 4 bases and J lost 2, with 18 bases in between. CDR3 DNA: TGCGCCAGCAGTGGGAATCGCCTAGCGTCCACCTACGAGCAGTACTTC. Encoded protein: CASSGNRLASTYEQYF.

The chain is built from TRBV6-5 and TRBJ1-1, with D possibly TRBD1 on 5 matching bases. The CDR3 extends over 15 amino acids. V was trimmed by 0 bases and J by 6 bases, leaving 14 bases between them. CDR1 and CDR2 from the germline V gene are MNHEY and SVGAGI. CDR3 bases: TGTGCCAGCAGTTACTCCGCGCAGCCGGGGGCTGAAGCTTTCTTT. Translating it yields CASSYSAQPGAEAFF.

The gene calls are TRBV5-1 and TRBJ1-1; no clear D gene. The CDR3 consists of 18 residues. V shed 4 bases and J shed 2 bases, with 24 bases lying between them. Germline V gene lookup returns CDR1 SGHRS and CDR2 YFSETQ. CDR3 in amino acids: CASSQISPPGLDNTEAFF. CDR3 coding DNA: TGCGCCAGCAGCCAAATTTCCCCCCCGGGTCTTGATAACACTGAAGCTTTCTTT.

This chain uses TRBV18 with TRBJ1-2; a possible D gene is TRBD1 (5 bases). V was trimmed by 1 base and J by 0 bases, leaving 15 bases between them. This CDR3 has 17 residues. Germline V gene lookup returns CDR1 KGHSH and CDR2 LQKENI. The chain's CDR3 is CASSPLPFDSSNYGYTF. CDR3 sequence (DNA): TGTGCCAGCTCACCACTACCTTTTGACAGTTCTAACTATGGCTACACCTTC.